The text below deals with one T cell receptor beta chain. Its antigen is not identified. The source of the sample is a study of long-term antiretroviral therapy in people with HIV. Across the study: The study's earliest collections predate the 2015 immediate-ART recommendation by about a decade.

Overall study findings and caveats: Repertoires with HIV possessed tighter CDR3 length spans than those of controls.

There are 15 residues in the CDR3. Germline lookup yields CDR1 LGHNA and CDR2 YSLEER. V lost 4 bases, J lost 0 bases, and 13 bases lay in between. Per individual, the PBMC samples numbered at least one pre-ART and at least two post-ART. The libraries were made with immunoSEQ v3.0 at survey level. Profiled with immunoSEQ multiplex PCR; TCRdb holds only in-frame clones, not every one. The table has approximately 27,000 clones, around 90% seen once. V and J are TRBV4-3 and TRBJ2-7; no clear D. This sequence was found in a woman aged 18-29 years with HIV. The specimen was unsorted PBMCs, collected 1.8 years after starting antiretroviral therapy. Written as DNA, the CDR3 is TGCGCCAGCAGCCCCGAAGCACTGAGCTCCTACGAGCAGTACTTC. The encoded protein is CASSPEALSSYEQYF.